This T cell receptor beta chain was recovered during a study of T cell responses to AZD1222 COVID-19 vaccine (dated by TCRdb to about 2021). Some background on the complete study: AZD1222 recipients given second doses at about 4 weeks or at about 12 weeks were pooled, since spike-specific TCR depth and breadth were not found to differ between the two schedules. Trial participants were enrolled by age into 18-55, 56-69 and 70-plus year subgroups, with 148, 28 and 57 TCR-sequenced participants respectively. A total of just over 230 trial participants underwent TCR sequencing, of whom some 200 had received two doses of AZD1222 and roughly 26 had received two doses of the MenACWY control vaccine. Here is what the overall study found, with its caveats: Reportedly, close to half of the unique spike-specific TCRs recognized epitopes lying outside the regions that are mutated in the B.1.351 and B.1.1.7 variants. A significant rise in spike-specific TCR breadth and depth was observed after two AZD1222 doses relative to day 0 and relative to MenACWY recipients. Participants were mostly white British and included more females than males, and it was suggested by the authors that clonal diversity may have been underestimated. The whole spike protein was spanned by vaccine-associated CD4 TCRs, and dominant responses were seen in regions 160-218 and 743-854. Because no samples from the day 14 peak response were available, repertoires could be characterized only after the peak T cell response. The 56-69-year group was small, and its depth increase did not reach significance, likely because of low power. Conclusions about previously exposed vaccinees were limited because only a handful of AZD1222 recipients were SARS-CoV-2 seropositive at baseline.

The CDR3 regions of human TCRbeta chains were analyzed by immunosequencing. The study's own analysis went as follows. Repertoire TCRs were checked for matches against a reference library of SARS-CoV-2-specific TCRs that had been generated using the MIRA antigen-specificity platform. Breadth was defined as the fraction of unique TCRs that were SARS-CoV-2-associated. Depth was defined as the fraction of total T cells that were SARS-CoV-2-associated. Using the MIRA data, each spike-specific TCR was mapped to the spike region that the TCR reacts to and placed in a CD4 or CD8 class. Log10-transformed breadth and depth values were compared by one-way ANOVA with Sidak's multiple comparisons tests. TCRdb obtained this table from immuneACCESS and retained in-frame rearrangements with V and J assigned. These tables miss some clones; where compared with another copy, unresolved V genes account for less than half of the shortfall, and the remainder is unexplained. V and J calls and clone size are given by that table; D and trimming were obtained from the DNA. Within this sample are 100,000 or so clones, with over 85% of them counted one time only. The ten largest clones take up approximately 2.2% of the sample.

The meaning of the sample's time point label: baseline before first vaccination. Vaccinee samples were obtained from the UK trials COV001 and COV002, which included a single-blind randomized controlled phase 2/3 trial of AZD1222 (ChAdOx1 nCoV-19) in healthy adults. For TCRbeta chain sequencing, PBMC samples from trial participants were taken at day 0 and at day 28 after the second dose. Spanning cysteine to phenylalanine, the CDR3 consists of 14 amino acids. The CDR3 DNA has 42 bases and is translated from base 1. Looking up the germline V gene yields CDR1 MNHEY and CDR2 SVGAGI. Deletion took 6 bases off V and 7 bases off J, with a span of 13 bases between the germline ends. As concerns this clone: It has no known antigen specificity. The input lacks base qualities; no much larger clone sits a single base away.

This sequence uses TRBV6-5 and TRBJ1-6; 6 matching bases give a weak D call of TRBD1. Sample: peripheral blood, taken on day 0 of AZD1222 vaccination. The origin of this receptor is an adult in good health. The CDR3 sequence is CASRQQGRNSPLHF. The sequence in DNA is TGTGCCAGCAGGCAACAGGGTCGGAATTCACCCCTCCACTTT.